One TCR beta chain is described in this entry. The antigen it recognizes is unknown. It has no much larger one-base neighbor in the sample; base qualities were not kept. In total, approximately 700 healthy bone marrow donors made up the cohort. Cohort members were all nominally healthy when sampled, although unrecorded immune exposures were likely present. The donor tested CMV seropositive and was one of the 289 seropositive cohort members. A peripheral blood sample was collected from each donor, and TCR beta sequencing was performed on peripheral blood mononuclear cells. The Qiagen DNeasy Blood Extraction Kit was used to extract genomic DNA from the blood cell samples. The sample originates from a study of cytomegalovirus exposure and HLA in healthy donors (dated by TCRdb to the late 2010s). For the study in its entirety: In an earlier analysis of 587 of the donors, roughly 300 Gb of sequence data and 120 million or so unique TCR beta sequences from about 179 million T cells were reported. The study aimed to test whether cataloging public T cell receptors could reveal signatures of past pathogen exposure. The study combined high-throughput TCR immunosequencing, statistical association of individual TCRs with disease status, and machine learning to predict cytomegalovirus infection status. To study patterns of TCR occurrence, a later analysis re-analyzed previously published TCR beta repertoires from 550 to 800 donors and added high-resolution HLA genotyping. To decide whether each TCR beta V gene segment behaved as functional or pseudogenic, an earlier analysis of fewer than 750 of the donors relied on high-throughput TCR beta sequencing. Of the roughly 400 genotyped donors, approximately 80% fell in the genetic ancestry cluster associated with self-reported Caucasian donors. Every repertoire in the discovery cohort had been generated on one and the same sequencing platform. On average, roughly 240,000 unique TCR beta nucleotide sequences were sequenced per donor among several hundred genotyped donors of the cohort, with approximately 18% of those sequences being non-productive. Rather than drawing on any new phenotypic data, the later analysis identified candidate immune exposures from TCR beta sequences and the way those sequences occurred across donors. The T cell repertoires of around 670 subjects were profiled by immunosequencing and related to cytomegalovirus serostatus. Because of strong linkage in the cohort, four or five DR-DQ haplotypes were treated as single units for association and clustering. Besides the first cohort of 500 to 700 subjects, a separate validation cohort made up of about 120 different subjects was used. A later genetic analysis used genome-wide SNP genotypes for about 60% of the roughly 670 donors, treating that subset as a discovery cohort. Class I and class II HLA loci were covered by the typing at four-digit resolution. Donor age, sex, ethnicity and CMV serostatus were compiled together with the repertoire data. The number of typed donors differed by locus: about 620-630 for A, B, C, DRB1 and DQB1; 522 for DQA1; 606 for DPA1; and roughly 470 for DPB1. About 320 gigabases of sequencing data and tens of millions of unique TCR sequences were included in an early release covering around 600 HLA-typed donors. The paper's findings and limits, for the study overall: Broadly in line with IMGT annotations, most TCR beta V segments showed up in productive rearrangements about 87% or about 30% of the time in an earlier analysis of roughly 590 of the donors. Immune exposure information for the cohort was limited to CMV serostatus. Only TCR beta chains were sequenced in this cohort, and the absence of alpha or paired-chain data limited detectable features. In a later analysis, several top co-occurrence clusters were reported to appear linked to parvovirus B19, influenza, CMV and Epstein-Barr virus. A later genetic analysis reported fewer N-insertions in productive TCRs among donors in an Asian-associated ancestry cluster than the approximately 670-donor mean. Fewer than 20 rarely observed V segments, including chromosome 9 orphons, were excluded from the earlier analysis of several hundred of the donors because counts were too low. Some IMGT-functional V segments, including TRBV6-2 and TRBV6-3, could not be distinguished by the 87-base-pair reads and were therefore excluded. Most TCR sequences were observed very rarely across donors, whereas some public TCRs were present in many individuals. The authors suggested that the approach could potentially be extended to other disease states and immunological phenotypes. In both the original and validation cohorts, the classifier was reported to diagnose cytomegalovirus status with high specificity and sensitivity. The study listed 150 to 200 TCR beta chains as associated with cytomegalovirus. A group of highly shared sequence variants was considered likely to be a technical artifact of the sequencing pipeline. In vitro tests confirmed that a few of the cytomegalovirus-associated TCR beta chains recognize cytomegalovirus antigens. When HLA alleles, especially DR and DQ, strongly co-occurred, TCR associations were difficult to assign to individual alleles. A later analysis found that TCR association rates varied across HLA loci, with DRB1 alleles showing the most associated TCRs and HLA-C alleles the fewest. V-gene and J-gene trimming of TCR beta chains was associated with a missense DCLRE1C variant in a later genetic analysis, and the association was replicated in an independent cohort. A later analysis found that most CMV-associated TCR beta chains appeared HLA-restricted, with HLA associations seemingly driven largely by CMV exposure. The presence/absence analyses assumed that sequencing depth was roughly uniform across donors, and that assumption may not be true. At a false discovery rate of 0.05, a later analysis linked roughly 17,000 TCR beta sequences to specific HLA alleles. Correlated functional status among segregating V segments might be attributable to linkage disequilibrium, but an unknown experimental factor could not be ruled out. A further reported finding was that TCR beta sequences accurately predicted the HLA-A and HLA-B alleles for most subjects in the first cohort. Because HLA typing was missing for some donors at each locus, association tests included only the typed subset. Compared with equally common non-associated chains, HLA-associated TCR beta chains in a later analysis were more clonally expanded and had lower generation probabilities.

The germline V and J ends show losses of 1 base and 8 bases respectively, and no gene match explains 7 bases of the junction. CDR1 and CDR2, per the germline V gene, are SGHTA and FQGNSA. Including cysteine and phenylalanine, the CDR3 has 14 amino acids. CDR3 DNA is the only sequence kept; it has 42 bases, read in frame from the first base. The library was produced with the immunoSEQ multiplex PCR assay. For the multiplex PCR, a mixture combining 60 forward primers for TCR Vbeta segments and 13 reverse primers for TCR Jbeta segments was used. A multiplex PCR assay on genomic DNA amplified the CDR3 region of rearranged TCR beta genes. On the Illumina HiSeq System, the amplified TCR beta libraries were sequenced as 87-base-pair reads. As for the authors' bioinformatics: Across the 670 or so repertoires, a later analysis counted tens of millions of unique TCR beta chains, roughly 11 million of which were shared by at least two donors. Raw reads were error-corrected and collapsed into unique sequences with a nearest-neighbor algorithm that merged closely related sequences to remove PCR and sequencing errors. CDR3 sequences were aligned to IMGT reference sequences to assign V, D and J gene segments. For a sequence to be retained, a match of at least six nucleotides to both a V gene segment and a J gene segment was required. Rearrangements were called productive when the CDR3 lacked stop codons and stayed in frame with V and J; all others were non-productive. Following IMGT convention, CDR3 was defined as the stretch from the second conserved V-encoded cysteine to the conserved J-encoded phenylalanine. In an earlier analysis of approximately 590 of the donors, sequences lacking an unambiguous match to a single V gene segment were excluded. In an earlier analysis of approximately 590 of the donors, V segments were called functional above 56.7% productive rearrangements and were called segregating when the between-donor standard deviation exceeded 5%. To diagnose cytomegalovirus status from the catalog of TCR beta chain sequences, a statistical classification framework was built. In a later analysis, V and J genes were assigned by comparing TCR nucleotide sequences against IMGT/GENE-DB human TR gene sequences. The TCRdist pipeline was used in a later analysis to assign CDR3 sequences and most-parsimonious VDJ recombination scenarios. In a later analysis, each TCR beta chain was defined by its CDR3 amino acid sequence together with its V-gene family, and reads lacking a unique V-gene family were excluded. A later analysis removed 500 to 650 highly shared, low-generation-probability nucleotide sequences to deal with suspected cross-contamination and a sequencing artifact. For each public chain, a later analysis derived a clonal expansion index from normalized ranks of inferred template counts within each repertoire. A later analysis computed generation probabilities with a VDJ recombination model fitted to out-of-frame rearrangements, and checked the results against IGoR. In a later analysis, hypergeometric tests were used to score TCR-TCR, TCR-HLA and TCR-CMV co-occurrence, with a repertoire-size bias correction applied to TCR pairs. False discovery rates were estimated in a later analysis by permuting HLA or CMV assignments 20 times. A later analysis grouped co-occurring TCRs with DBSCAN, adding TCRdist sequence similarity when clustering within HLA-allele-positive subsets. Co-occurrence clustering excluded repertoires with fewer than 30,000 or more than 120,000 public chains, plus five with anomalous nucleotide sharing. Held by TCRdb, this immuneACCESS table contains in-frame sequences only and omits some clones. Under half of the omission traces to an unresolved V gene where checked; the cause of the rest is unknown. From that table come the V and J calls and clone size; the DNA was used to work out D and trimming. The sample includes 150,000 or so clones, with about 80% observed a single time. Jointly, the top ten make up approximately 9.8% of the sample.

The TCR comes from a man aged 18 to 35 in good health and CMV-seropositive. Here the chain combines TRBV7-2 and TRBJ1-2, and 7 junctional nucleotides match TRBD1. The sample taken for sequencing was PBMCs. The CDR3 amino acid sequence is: CASSLVPGGYGYTF. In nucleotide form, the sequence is TGTGCCAGCAGCTTAGTTCCAGGGGGTTACGGCTACACCTTC.